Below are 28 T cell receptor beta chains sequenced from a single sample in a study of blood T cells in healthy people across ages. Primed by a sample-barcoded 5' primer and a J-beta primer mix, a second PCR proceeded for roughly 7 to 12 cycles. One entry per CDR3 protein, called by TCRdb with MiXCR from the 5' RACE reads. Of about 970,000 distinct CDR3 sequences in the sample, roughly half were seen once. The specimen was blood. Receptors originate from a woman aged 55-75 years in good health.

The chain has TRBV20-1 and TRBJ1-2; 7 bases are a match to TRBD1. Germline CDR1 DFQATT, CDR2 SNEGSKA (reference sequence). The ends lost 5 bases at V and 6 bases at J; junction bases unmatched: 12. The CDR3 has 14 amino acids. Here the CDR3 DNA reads TGCAGTGCTCTGGACAGGAATGTTGGCAATGGCTACACCTTC. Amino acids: CSALDRNVGNGYTF.

The CDR3 coding sequence is TGTGCCAGCAGCTCCTTAGCGGGATTTTACGAGCAGTACTTC. This translates into CASSSLAGFYEQYF. V gene TRBV7-6 combines with J gene TRBJ2-7; 8 bases map to TRBD2. V dropped 4 bases and J dropped 4; count of bases not matched to a gene: 6. Germline V gene data show CDR1 as SGHVS and CDR2 as FNYEAQ. This CDR3 spans 14 amino acids.

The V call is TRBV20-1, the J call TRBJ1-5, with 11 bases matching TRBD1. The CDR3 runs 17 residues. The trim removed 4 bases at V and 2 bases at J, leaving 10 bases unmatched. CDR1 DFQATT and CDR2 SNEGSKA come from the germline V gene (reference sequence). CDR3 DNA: TGCAGTGCTATTCCCCCTGGGACAGGGGGAGGCAATCAGCCCCAGCATTTT. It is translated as CSAIPPGTGGGNQPQHF.

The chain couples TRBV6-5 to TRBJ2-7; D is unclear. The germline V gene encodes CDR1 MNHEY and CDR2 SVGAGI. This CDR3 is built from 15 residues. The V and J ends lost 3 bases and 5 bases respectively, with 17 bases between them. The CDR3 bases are TGTGCCAGCAGTTATTACAGAGGAGTGTCCCACGAGCAGTACTTC. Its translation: CASSYYRGVSHEQYF.

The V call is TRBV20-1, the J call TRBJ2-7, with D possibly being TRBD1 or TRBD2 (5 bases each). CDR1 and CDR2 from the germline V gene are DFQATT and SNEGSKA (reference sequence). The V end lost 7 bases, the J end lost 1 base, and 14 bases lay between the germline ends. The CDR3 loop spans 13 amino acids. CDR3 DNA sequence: TGCAGTGTTAGCCGGGACGGGTCCTACGAGCAGTACTTC. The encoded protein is CSVSRDGSYEQYF.

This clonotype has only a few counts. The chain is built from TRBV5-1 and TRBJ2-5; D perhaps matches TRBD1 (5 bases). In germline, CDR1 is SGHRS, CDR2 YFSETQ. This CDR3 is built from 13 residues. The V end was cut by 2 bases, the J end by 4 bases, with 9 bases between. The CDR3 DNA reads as TGCGCCAGCAGCTTACAGGTCGGAGAGACCCAGTACTTC. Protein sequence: CASSLQVGETQYF.

CDR3 in amino acids: CSAAPGTGGVNEQFF. CDR3 sequence (DNA): TGCAGTGCTGCACCCGGGACAGGGGGGGTCAATGAGCAGTTCTTC. The chain carries TRBV20-1 and TRBJ2-1; 11 bases are shared with TRBD1. Looked up from germline, CDR1 is DFQATT and CDR2 is SNEGSKA (reference sequence). The V segment lost 5 bases and the J segment 6 bases; nucleotides outside the gene matches: 9. The length of the CDR3 is 15 residues.

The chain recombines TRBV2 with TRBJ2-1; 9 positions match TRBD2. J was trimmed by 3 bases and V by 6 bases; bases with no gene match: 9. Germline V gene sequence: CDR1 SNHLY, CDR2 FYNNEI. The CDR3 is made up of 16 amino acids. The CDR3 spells CASSRTTAGGYNEQFF. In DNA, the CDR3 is TGTGCCAGCAGCAGGACGACAGCGGGGGGCTACAATGAGCAGTTCTTC.

The CDR3: CASRNRDRKNQPQHF. In nucleotides, the CDR3 is TGTGCCAGCAGAAACCGGGACAGAAAGAATCAGCCCCAGCATTTT. The gene calls are TRBV6-2 or TRBV6-3 and TRBJ1-5, with TRBD1 identical over 7 bases. V was clipped by 6 bases and J by 4 bases; unmatched bases: 9. The CDR3 length is 15 residues. Germline CDR1 is MNHEY and CDR2 is SVGEGT.

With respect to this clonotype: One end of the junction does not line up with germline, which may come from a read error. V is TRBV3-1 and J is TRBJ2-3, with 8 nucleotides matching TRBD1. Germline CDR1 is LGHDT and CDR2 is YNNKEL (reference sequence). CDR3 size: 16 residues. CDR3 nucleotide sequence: TGTGCCAGCAGCCGACTTTCAGGGGGCGGCACAGGTACGCAGTATTTT. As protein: CASSRLSGGGTGTQYF.

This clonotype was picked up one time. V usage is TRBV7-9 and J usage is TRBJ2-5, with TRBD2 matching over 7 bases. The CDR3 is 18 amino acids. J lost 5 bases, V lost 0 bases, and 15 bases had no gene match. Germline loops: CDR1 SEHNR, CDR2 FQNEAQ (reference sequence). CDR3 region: CASSLALSRDHGRETQYF. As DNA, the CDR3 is TGTGCCAGCAGCTTAGCGCTCTCCAGGGACCACGGGAGGGAGACCCAGTACTTC.

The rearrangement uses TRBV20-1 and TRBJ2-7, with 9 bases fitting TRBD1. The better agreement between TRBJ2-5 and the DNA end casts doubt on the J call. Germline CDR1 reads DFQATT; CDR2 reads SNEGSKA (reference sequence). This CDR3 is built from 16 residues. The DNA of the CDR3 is TGCAGTGCTAGACTCCTTTCCGGGACAGGGTTTGGGACCCAGTACTTC. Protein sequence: CSARLLSGTGFGTQYF.

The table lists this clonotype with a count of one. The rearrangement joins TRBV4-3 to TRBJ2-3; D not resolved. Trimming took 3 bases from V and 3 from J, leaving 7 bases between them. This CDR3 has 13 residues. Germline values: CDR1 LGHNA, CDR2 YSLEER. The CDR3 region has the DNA TGCGCCAGCAGCCATTACCGGACAGATACGCAGTATTTT. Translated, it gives CASSHYRTDTQYF.

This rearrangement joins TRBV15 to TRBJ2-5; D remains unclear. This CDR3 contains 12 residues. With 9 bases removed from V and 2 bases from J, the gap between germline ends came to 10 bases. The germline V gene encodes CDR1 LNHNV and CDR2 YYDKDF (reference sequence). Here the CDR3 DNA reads TGTGCCACGAGAGAATTTCAAGAGACCCAGTACTTC. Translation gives CATREFQETQYF.

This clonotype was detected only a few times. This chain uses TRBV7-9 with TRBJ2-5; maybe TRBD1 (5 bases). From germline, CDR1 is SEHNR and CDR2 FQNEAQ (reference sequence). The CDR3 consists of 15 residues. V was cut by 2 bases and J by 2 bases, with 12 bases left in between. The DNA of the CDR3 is TGTGCCAGCAGCTTACGTGGGGCGCTACAAGAGACCCAGTACTTC. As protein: CASSLRGALQETQYF.

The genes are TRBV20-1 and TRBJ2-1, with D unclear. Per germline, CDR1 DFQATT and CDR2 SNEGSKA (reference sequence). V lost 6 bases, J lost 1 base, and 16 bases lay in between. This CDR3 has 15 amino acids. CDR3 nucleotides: TGCAGTGCGACCGGATTCGTCGCTTCCTACAATGAGCAGTTCTTC. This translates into CSATGFVASYNEQFF.

The CDR3 reads CASSYSSRENIQYF. CDR3 sequence (DNA): TGTGCCAGCAGTTACTCGTCCCGGGAAAACATTCAGTACTTC. The genes are TRBV6-2 or TRBV6-3 and TRBJ2-7; D is unclear. The end of the DNA fits TRBJ2-4 better, so the J call may be wrong. This CDR3 has 14 residues. The germline V gene has CDR1 MNHEY and CDR2 SVGEGT.

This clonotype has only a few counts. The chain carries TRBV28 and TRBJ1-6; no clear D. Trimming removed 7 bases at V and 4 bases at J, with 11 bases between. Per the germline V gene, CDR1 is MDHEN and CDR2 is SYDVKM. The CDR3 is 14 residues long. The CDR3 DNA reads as TGTGCCAGCAAGCCAGCCCCATATAATTCACCCCTCCACTTT. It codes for CASKPAPYNSPLHF.

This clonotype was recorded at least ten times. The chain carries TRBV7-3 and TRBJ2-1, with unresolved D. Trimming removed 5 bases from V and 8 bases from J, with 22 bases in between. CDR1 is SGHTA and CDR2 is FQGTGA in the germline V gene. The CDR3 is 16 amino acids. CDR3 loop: CASSPNPSVMAYEQFF. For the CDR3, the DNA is TGTGCCAGCAGCCCTAACCCCAGCGTCATGGCTTATGAGCAGTTCTTC.

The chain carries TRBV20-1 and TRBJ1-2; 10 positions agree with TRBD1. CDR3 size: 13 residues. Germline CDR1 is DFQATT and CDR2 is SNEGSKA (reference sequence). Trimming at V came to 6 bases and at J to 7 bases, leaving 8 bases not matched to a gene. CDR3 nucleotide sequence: TGCAGTGCCGACACGGGACAGGGGTCTGGCTACACCTTC. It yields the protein CSADTGQGSGYTF.

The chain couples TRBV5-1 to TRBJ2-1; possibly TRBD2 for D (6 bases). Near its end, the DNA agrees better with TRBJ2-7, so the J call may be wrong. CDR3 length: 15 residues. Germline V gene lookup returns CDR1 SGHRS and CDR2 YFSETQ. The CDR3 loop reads CASSLRGMSYNEQYF. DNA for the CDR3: TGCGCCAGCAGCTTACGCGGGATGTCCTACAATGAGCAGTACTTC.

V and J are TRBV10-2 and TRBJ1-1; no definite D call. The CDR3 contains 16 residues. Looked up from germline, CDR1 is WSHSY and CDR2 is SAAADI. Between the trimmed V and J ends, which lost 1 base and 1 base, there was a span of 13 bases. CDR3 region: CASSELRWVRNTEAFF. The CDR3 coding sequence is TGCGCCAGCAGTGAGTTGCGGTGGGTCAGGAACACTGAAGCTTTCTTT.

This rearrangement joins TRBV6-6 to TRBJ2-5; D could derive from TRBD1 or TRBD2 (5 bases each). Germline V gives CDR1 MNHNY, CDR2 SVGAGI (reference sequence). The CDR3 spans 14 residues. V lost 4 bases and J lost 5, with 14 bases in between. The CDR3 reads CASSFTRGLETQYF. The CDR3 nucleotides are TGTGCCAGCAGTTTCACGAGGGGCCTGGAGACCCAGTACTTC.

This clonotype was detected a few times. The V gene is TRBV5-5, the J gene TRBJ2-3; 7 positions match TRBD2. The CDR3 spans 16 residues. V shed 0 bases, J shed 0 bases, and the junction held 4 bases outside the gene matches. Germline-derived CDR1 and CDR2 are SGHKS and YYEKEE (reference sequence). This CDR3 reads CASSLELAASTDTQYF. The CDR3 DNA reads TGTGCCAGCAGCTTGGAGCTAGCGGCTAGCACAGATACGCAGTATTTT. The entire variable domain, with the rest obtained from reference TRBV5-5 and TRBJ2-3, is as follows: DAGVTQSPTHLIKTRGQQVTLRCSPISGHKSVSWYQQVLGQGPQFIFQYYEKEERGRGNFPDRFSARQFPNYSSELNVNALLLGDSALYLCASSLELAASTDTQYFGPGTRLTVL.

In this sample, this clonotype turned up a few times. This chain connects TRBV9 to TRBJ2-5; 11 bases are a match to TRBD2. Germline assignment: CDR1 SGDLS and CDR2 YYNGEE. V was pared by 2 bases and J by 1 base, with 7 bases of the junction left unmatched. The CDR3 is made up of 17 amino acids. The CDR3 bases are TGTGCCAGCAGCGTTGGGAGGACTAGCGGGTTCCAAGAGACCCAGTACTTC. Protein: CASSVGRTSGFQETQYF.

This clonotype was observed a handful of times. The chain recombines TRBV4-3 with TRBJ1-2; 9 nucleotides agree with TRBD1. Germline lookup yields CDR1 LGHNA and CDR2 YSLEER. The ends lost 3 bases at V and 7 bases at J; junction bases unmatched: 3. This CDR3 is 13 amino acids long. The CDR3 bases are TGCGCCAGCAGCCAGCGGACAGGGGTTGGCTACACCTTC. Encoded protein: CASSQRTGVGYTF.

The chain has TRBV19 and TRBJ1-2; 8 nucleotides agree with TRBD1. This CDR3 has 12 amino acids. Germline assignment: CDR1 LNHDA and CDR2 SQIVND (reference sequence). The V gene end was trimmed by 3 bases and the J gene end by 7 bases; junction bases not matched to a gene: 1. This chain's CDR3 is CASSIQGAGYTF. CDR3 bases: TGTGCCAGTAGTATCCAGGGGGCTGGCTACACCTTC.

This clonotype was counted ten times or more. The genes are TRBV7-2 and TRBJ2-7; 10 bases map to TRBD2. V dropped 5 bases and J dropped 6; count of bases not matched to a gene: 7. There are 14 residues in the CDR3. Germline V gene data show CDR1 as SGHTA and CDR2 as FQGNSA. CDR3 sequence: CASSPGTSAGEQYF. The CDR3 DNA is TGTGCCAGCAGCCCTGGGACTAGCGCCGGCGAGCAGTACTTC.